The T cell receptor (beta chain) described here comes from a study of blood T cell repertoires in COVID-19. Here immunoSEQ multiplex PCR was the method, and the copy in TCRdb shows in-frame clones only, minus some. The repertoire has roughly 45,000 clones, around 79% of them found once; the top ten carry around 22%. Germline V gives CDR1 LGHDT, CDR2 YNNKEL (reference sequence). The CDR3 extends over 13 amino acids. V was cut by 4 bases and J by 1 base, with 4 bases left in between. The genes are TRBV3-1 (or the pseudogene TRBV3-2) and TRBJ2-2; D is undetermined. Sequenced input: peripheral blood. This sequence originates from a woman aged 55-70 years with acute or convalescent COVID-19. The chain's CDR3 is CASSPWNTGELFF. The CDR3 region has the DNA TGTGCCAGCAGCCCCTGGAACACCGGGGAGCTGTTTTTT.